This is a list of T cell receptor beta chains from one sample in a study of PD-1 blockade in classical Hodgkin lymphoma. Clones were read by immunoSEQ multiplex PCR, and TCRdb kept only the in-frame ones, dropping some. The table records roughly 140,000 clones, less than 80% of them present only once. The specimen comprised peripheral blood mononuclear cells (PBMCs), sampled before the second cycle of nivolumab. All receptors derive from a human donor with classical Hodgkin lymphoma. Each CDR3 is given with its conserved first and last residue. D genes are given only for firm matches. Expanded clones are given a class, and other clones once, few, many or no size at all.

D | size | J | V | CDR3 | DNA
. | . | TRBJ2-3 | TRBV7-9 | CASRPLDKPTDTQYF | TGTGCCAGCAGACCACTCGACAAGCCCACAGATACGCAGTATTTT
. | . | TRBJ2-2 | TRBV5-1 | CASSYARGELFF | TGCGCCAGCAGCTACGCCCGCGGGGAGCTGTTTTTT
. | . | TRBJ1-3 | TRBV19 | CASSKWTGNTIYF | TGTGCCAGTAGTAAATGGACTGGAAACACCATATATTTT
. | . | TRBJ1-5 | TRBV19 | CASSIGHTDSDQPQHF | TGTGCCAGTAGTATCGGACACACGGACAGTGATCAGCCCCAGCATTTT
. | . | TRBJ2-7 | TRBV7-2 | CASSPERRGFPYEQYF | TGTGCCAGCAGCCCGGAGCGGCGGGGTTTTCCCTACGAGCAGTACTTC
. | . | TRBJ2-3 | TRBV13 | CASSSQKRGTDTQYF | TGTGCCAGCAGCTCCCAAAAAAGGGGCACAGATACGCAGTATTTT
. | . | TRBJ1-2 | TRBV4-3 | CASSQDLPGRTYGYTF | TGCGCCAGCAGCCAAGATCTACCAGGGAGGACCTATGGCTACACCTTC
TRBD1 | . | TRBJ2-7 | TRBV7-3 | CASSPPTGGGYEQYF | TGTGCCAGCAGCCCGCCGACAGGGGGGGGGTACGAGCAGTACTTC
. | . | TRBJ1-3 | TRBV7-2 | CASSTRTSSGNTIYF | TGTGCCAGCAGCACCCGGACAAGCTCTGGAAACACCATATATTTT
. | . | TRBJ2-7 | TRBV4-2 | CASSQDRTPSYEQYF | TGTGCCAGCAGCCAAGACCGGACTCCCTCCTACGAGCAGTACTTC
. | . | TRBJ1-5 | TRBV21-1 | CASSPRDTSNQPQHF | TGTGCCAGCAGCCCCCGGGACACGAGTAATCAGCCCCAGCATTTT
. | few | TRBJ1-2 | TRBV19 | CASSGSSSDYGYTF | TGTGCCAGTAGTGGGTCGTCGTCAGACTATGGCTACACCTTC
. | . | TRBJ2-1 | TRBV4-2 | CASSQVVAYNEQFF | TGTGCCAGCAGCCAAGTGGTAGCTTACAATGAGCAGTTCTTC
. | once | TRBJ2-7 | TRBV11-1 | CASSYSPQGPGQYF | TGTGCCAGCAGTTACTCACCACAGGGTCCAGGGCAGTACTTC
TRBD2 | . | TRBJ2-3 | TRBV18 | CASSPGLAGASDTQYF | TGTGCCAGCTCACCGGGACTAGCGGGAGCCTCAGATACGCAGTATTTT
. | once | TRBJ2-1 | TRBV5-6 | CASSRPLNEQFF | TGTGCCAGCAGCCGACCCCTCAATGAGCAGTTCTTC
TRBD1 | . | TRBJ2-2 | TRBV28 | CASIRDRPTGELFF | TGTGCCAGCATCAGGGACAGGCCAACCGGGGAGCTGTTTTTT
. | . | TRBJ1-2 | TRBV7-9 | CASSLALMRYGYTF | TGTGCCAGCAGCTTAGCGTTAATGCGCTATGGCTACACCTTC
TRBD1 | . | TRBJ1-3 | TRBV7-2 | CASSLAAPTGGFLAGNTIYF | TGTGCCAGCAGCTTAGCGGCCCCGACAGGGGGCTTCCTAGCTGGAAACACCATATATTTT
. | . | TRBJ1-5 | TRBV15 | CATSRDLTVLSNQPQHF | TGTGCCACCAGCAGAGATTTAACAGTTCTTAGCAATCAGCCCCAGCATTTT
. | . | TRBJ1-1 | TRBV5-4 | CASSLAENTEAFF | TGTGCCAGCAGCTTGGCAGAGAACACTGAAGCTTTCTTT
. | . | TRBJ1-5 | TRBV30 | CAWSLRGNQPQHF | TGTGCCTGGAGTTTGCGGGGGAATCAGCCCCAGCATTTT
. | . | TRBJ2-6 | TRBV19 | CASGLWDSGANVLTF | TGTGCCAGTGGGCTTTGGGACTCTGGGGCCAACGTCCTGACTTTC
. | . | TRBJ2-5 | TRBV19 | CASRGRDPQETQYF | TGTGCCAGTAGGGGACGGGACCCGCAAGAGACCCAGTACTTC
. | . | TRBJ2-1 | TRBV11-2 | CASSLVAGTFYNEQFF | TGTGCCAGCAGCTTAGTGGCGGGGACTTTCTACAATGAGCAGTTCTTC
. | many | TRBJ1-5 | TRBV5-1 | CASSLEGGQPQHF | TGCGCCAGCAGCTTGGAGGGCGGTCAGCCCCAGCATTTT
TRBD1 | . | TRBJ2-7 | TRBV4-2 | CASSPFNAQGGFVQQYF | TGTGCCAGCAGCCCTTTTAATGCACAGGGGGGATTTGTACAGCAGTACTTC
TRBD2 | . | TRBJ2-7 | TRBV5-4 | CASSLIAGGSYEQYF | TGTGCCAGCAGCTTGATAGCGGGGGGCTCCTACGAGCAGTACTTC
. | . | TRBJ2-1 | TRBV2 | CASSANNEQFF | TGTGCCAGCAGTGCGAACAATGAGCAGTTCTTC
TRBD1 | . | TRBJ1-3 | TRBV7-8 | CASSSPDRGFSGNTIYF | TGTGCCAGCAGCTCCCCGGACAGGGGGTTCTCTGGAAACACCATATATTTT
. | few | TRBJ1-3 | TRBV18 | CASATEGIGGNTIYF | TGTGCCAGCGCCACCGAGGGGATAGGTGGAAACACCATATATTTT
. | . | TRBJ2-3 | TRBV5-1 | CASSDRGGFTDTQYF | TGCGCCAGCAGCGACAGGGGAGGGTTCACAGATACGCAGTATTTT
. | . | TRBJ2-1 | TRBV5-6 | CASSLEGVVYNEQFF | TGTGCCAGCAGCTTGGAGGGGGTCGTCTACAATGAGCAGTTCTTC
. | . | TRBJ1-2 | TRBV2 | CASSVGGPTYGYTF | TGTGCCAGCAGTGTAGGGGGGCCTACCTATGGCTACACCTTC
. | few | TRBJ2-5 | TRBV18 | CASSPQGQETQYF | TGTGCCAGCTCACCTCAGGGTCAAGAGACCCAGTACTTC
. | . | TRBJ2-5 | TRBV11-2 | CASTSRLGLRETQYF | TGTGCCAGCACCTCTCGCCTGGGGCTGAGAGAGACCCAGTACTTC
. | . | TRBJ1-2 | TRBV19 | CASDARKGTNYGYTF | TGTGCCAGTGACGCGCGTAAGGGGACAAACTATGGCTACACCTTC
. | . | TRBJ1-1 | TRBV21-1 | CASSKTWSVDTEAFF | TGTGCCAGCAGCAAAACTTGGTCGGTGGACACTGAAGCTTTCTTT
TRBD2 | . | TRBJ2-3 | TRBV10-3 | CAMGPSGMVTDTQYF | TGTGCCATGGGGCCTAGCGGGATGGTTACAGATACGCAGTATTTT
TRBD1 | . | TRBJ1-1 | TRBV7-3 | CASSRLGQGAGTEAFF | TGTGCCAGCAGCCGTCTCGGGCAGGGGGCCGGCACTGAAGCTTTCTTT
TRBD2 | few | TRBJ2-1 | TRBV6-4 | CASSYLAGGSDEQFF | TGTGCCAGCAGTTATCTAGCGGGGGGAAGCGATGAGCAGTTCTTC
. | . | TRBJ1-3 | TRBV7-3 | CASSLRPPGDPGNTIYF | TGTGCCAGCAGCTTAAGACCTCCAGGGGACCCTGGAAACACCATATATTTT
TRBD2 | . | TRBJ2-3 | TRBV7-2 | CASSFSGANTDTQYF | TGTGCCAGCAGCTTCAGCGGGGCTAACACAGATACGCAGTATTTT
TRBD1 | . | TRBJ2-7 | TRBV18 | CASSPLDRGNEQYF | TGTGCCAGCTCACCACTAGACAGGGGCAACGAGCAGTACTTC
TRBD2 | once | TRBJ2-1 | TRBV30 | CAWTAGWEGEQFF | TGTGCCTGGACAGCGGGCTGGGAGGGTGAGCAGTTCTTC
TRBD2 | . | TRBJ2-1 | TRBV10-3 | CAISGTSRNEQFF | TGTGCCATTTCCGGGACTAGCAGAAATGAGCAGTTCTTC
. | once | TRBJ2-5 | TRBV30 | CAWSLKKETQYF | TGTGCCTGGAGTTTGAAGAAAGAGACCCAGTACTTC
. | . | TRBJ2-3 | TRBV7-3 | CASSLKGAFSGAQLIDHTQYF | TGTGCCAGCAGCTTAAAGGGGGCCTTTAGCGGGGCACAACTCATAGATCATACGCAGTATTTT
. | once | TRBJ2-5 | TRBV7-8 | CASSQVITEGRETQYF | TGTGCCAGCAGCCAAGTTATCACAGAAGGGCGGGAGACCCAGTACTTC
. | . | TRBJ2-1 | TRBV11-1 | CASSLVPGLAREQFF | TGTGCCAGCAGCTTAGTCCCCGGGCTAGCACGTGAGCAGTTCTTC
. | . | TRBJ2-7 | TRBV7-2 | CASSEAQLGEQYF | TGTGCCAGCAGCGAAGCCCAGCTGGGAGAGCAGTACTTC